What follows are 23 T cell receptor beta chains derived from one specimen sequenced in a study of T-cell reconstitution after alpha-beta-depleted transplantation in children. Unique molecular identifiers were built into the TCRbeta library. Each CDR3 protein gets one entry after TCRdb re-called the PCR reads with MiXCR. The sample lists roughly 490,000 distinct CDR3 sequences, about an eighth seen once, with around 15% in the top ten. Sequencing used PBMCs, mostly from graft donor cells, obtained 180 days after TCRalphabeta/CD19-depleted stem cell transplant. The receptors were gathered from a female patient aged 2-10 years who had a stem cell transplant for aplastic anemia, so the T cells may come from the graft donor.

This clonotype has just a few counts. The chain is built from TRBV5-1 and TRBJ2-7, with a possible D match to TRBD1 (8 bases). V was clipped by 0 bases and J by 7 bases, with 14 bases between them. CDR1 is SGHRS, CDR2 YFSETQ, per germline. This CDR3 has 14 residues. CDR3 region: CASSLDGQGGEQYV. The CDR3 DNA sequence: TGCGCCAGCAGCTTGGACGGACAGGGAGGGGAGCAGTACGTC.

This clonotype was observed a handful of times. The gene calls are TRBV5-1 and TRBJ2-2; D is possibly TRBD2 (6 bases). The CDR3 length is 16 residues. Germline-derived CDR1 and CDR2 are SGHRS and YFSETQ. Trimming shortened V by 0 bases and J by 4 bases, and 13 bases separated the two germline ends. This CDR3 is CASSLAGGSPTGELFF. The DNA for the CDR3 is TGCGCCAGCAGCTTGGCTGGGGGGTCTCCCACCGGGGAGCTGTTTTTT.

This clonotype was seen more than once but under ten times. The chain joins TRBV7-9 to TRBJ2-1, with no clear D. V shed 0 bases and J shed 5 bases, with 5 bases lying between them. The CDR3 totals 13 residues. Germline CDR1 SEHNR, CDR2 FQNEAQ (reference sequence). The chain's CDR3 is CASSLAVDNEQFF. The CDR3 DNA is TGTGCCAGCAGCTTAGCGGTAGACAATGAGCAGTTCTTC.

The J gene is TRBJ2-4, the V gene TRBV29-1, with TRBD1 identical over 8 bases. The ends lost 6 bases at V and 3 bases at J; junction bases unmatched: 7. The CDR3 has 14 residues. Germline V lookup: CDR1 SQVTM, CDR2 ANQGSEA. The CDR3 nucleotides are TGCAGCGTGGCAGGGGGCTCAGTCAAAAACATTCAGTACTTC. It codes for CSVAGGSVKNIQYF. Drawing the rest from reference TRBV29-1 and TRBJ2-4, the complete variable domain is SAVISQKPSRDICQRGTSLTIQCQVDSQVTMMFWYRQQPGQSLTLIATANQGSEATYESGFVIDKFPISRPNLTFSTLTVSNMSPEDSSIYLCSVAGGSVKNIQYFGAGTRLSVL.

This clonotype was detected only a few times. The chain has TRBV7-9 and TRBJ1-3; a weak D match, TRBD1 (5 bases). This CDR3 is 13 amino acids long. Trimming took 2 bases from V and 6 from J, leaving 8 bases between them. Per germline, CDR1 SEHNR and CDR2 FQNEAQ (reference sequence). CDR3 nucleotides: TGTGCCAGCAGCTTATCGGGGACAAACACCATATATTTT. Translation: CASSLSGTNTIYF.

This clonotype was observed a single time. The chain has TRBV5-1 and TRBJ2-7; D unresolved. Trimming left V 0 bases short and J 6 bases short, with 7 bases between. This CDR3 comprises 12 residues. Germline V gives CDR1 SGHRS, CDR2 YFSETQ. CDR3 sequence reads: CASSLVWGEQYF. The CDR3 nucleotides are TGCGCCAGCAGCTTGGTCTGGGGCGAGCAGTACTTC.

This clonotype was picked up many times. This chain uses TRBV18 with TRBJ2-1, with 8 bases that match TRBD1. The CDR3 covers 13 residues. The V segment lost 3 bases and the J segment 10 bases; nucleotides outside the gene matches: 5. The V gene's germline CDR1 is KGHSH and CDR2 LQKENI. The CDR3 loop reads CASSPTGGGEQFF. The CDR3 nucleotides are TGTGCCAGCTCACCCACAGGGGGAGGAGAGCAGTTCTTC.

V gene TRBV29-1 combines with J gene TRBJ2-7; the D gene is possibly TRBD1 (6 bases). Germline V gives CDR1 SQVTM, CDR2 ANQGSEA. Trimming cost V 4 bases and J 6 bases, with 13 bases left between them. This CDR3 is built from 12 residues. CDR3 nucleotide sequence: TGCAGCGTTGGAGACAGGAGGTCCGAGCAGTACTTC. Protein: CSVGDRRSEQYF.

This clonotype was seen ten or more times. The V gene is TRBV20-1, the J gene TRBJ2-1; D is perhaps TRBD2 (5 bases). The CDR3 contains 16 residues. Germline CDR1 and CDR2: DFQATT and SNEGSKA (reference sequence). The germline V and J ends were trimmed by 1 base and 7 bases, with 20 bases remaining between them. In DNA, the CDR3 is TGCAGTGCTAGAGGACTACTGTCCTGGGTTGGGAATGAGCAGTTCTTC. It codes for CSARGLLSWVGNEQFF.

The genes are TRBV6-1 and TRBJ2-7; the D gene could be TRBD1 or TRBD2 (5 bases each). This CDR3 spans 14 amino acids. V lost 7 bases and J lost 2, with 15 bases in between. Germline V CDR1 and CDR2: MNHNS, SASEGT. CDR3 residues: CASNQRGSTYEQYF. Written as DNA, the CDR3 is TGTGCCAGCAATCAGAGGGGATCCACCTACGAGCAGTACTTC.

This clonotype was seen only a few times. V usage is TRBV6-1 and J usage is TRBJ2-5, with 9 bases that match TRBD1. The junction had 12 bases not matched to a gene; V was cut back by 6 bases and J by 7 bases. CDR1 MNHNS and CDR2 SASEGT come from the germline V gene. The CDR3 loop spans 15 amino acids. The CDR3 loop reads CASRRGQGLEGTQYF. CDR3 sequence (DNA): TGTGCCAGCAGAAGGGGACAGGGTCTCGAGGGGACCCAGTACTTC.

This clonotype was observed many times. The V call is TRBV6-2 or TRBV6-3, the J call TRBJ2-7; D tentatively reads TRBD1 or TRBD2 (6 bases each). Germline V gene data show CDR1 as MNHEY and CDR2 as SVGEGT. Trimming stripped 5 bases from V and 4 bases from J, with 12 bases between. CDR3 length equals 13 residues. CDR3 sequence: CASSMRGRYEQYV. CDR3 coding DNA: TGTGCCAGCAGTATGAGGGGGAGGTACGAGCAGTACGTC.

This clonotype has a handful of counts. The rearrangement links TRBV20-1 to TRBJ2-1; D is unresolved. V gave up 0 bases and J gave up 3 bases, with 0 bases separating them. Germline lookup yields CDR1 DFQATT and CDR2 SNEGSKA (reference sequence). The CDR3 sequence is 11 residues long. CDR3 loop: CSARDYNEQFF. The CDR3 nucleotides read TGCAGTGCTAGAGACTACAATGAGCAGTTCTTC.

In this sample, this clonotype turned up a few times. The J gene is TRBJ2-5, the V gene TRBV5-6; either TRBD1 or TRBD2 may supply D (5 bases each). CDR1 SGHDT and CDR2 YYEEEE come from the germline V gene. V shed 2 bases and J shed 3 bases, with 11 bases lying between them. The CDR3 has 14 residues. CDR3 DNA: TGTGCCAGCAGCTTTTCCGGGACGGAAGAGACCCAGTACTTC. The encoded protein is CASSFSGTEETQYF. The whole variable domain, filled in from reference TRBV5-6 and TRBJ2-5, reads DAGVTQSPTHLIKTRGQQVTLRCSPKSGHDTVSWYQQALGQGPQFIFQYYEEEERQRGNFPDRFSGHQFPNYSSELNVNALLLGDSALYLCASSFSGTEETQYFGPGTRLLVL.

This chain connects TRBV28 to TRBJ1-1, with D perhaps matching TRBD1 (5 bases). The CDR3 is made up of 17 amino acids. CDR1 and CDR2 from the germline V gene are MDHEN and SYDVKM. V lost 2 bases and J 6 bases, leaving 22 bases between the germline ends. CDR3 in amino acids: CASSLTLTGNLGPEAFF. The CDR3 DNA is TGTGCCAGCAGTTTAACCCTTACAGGAAACCTGGGCCCTGAAGCTTTCTTT.

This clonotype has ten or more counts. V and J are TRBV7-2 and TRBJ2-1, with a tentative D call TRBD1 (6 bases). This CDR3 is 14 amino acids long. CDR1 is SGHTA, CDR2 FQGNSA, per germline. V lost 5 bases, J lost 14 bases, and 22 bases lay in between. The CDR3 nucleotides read TGTGCCAGCAGCCCCCGCTTTGCCGCGTCAGGGGAGTTCTTC. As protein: CASSPRFAASGEFF.

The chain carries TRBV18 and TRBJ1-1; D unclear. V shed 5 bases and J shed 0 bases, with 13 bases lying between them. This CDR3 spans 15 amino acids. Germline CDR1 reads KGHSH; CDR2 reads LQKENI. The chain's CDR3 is CASSSGLGMNTEAFF. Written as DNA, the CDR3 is TGTGCCAGCTCATCCGGGCTCGGTATGAACACTGAAGCTTTCTTT.

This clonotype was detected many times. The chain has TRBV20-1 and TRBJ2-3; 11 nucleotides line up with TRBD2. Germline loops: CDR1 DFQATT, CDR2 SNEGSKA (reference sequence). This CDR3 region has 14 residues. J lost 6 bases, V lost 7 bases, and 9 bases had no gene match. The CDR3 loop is CSERLAGRRDTQYF. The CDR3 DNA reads TGCAGTGAACGACTAGCGGGGCGCCGGGATACGCAGTATTTT.

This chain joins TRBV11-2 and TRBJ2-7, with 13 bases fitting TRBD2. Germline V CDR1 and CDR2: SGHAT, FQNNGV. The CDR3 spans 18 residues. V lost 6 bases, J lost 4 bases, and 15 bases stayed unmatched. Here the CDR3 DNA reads TGTGCCAGCAGGCGCCCTTCAACTAGCGGGAGGGAACTTTACGAGCAGTACGTC. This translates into CASRRPSTSGRELYEQYV.

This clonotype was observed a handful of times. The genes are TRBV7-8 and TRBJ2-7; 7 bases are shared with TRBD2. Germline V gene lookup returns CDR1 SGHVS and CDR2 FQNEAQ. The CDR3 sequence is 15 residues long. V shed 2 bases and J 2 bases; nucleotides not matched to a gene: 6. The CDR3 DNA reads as TGTGCCAGCAGCTTAATTCCTAGCGGTCCCTACGAGCAGTACGTC. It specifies CASSLIPSGPYEQYV.

The DNA for the CDR3 is TGTGCCAGCAGCATAGGGGGACTAGCGGGTGACGAGCAGTACTTC. Translating gives CASSIGGLAGDEQYF. The chain recombines TRBV27 with TRBJ2-7; 12 bases line up with TRBD2. Germline CDR1 MNHEY, CDR2 SMNVEV (reference sequence). V lost 6 bases and J lost 5; bases outside the gene matches: 8. The CDR3 has 15 amino acids.

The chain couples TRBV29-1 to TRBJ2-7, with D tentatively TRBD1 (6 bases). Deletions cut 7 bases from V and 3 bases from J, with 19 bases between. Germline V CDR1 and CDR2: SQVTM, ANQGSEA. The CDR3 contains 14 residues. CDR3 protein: CSAKQGGPFYEQYF. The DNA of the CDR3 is TGCAGCGCAAAACAGGGCGGGCCTTTCTACGAGCAGTACTTC.

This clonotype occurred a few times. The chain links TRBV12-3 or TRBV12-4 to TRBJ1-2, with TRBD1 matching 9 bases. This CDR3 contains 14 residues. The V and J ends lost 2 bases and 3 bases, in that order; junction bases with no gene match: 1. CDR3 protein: CASSLRQGDYGYTF. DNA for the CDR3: TGTGCCAGCAGTTTACGACAGGGGGACTATGGCTACACCTTC.